This T cell receptor beta chain was recorded in a study of cytomegalovirus exposure and HLA in healthy donors. In regard to this clone: The antigen remains unidentified.

The CDR3 contains 15 residues. V dropped 4 bases and J dropped 7; count of bases not matched to a gene: 9. From germline, CDR1 is LNHDA and CDR2 SQIVND (reference sequence). The PCR used 60 Vbeta and 13 Jbeta primers. As processed by the authors: Later, an analysis found 75 million to 100 million unique TCR beta chains, and about 10 million of these were shared. Clones were read by immunoSEQ multiplex PCR, and TCRdb kept only the in-frame ones, dropping some. V, J and clone size are taken as reported in that table, and D and trimming were inferred from the DNA itself. The repertoire holds 73,000 or so clones, with 70% to 90% as singletons. Findings of the study overall: It was reported in a later analysis that an Asian-associated ancestry cluster showed fewer N-insertions than the roughly 670-donor mean. An assumption of roughly uniform sequencing depth across donors underlay the presence/absence analyses.

This TCR was recovered from a human donor in good health. The genes are TRBV19 and TRBJ1-5; 8 bases line up with TRBD1. Sequenced input: PBMCs. CDR3 nucleotides: TGTGCCAGTAGTAGCAGGGGGCCCGGCGGGCAGCCCCAGCATTTT. Encoded protein: CASSSRGPGGQPQHF.